This record concerns one TCR beta chain sequence. Donors were grouped by their self-reported clinical history. The data were taken from a study of blood T cell repertoires in COVID-19. CDR1 and CDR2 from the germline V gene are MNHEY and SVGAGI. This CDR3 comprises 14 residues. As processed by the authors: Reference gene primer amplification yielded estimated nucleated cell counts. Only in-frame clones appear in the TCRdb table, and some are missing; sequencing was by immunoSEQ multiplex PCR. V and J calls and clone size are as listed in that table; D and trimming were resolved from the DNA. The data hold just over 250,000 clones, with about 88% observed a single time.

This TCR was sampled from a man aged 30 to 39 with acute COVID-19. Source material: PBMCs or T cells enriched from blood (not recorded which). The rearrangement links TRBV6-5 to TRBJ2-1, with a weak D call TRBD2 (7 bases). CDR3 nucleotides: TGTGCTTCCAGGACGGGGGGCTCAGACAATGAGCAGTTCTTC. Protein sequence: CASRTGGSDNEQFF.